These 18 T cell receptor beta chains originate from one sample sequenced in a study of vaccination and CD4 T cells after COVID-19. Described treatment: roughly 10-day PBMC culture with coronavirus spike peptide pools or control peptides (ViraFEST assay). Sequenced with the Oncomine TCR Beta short-read assay was DNA taken from cultured CD4+ T cells. TCRdb called the PCR reads again in MiXCR, with one record for every CDR3 protein. This table holds about 22,000 distinct CDR3 sequences, 60% to 80% found once. The antigens these receptors bind are not known. The sample was CD4+ T cells from blood, cultured in vitro, taken before SARS-CoV-2 vaccination. The source of these receptors is a human donor who received a COVID-19 vaccine.

The V and J genes are TRBV7-9 and TRBJ1-5; D is uncertain. The V and J ends lost 3 bases and 2 bases respectively, with 11 bases between them. There are 15 residues in the CDR3. Germline V CDR1 and CDR2: SEHNR, FQNEAQ (reference sequence). The CDR3 here is CASSFSGGGNQPQHF. The CDR3 DNA reads TGTGCCAGCAGCTTTTCCGGTGGCGGCAATCAGCCCCAGCATTTT. The whole variable domain, filled in from reference TRBV7-9 and TRBJ1-5, reads DTGVSQNPRHKITKRGQNVTFRCDPISEHNRLYWYRQTLGQGPEFLTYFQNEAQLEKSRLLSDRFSAERPKGSFSTLEIQRTEQGDSAMYLCASSFSGGGNQPQHFGDGTRLSIL.

The V gene is TRBV30, the J gene TRBJ1-3, with 7 positions matching TRBD1. V gave up 5 bases and J gave up 0 bases; unmatched junction bases: 7. CDR1 GTSNPN and CDR2 SVGIG come from the germline V gene (reference sequence). CDR3 size: 15 residues. The CDR3 DNA reads as TGTGCCTGGGGCCGGACAGGCCGCTCTGGAAACACCATATATTTT. Residues: CAWGRTGRSGNTIYF.

The chain uses TRBV25-1 and TRBJ2-2; D is possibly TRBD1 or TRBD2 (5 bases each). Deletions cut 0 bases from V and 4 bases from J, with 12 bases between. Germline CDR1 and CDR2: MGHDK and SYGVNS. This CDR3 contains 16 residues. In nucleotides, the CDR3 is TGTGCCAGCAGTGAATATGCCTGGGGACGCACCGGGGAGCTGTTTTTT. This sequence encodes CASSEYAWGRTGELFF. Combining the CDR3 with reference TRBV25-1 and TRBJ2-2 gives the whole variable domain EADIYQTPRYLVIGTGKKITLECSQTMGHDKMYWYQQDPGMELHLIHYSYGVNSTEKGDLSSESTVSRIRTEHFPLTLESARPSHTSQYLCASSEYAWGRTGELFFGEGSRLTVL.

The CDR3 coding sequence is TGTGCCAGTAGTATAGATCGTGGGGGGTTATTAAGCTATAGCAATCAGCCCCAGCATTTT. Protein sequence: CASSIDRGGLLSYSNQPQHF. This chain connects TRBV19 to TRBJ1-5, with D tentatively TRBD1 (5 bases). The CDR3 is 20 residues long. Germline V CDR1 and CDR2: LNHDA, SQIVND (reference sequence). The germline V and J ends were trimmed by 0 bases and 0 bases, with 21 bases remaining between them. The full variable domain, with the rest looked up from reference TRBV19 and TRBJ1-5, is DGGITQSPKYLFRKEGQNVTLSCEQNLNHDAMYWYRQDPGQGLRLIYYSQIVNDFQKGDIAEGYSVSREKKESFPLTVTSAQKNPTAFYLCASSIDRGGLLSYSNQPQHFGDGTRLSIL.

The chain is built from TRBV10-1 and TRBJ2-3; a weak D match, TRBD1 (6 bases). V shed 5 bases and J shed 2 bases, with 14 bases lying between them. CDR3 length equals 15 residues. CDR1 is WNHNN, CDR2 SYGVQD, per germline (reference sequence). CDR3 DNA: TGCGCCAGCAGTCAAAGACAGGAGATCACAGATACGCAGTATTTT. The encoded protein is CASSQRQEITDTQYF.

The table lists this clonotype with a few counts. This chain uses TRBV3-1 with TRBJ2-2; 7 bases are shared with TRBD1. Unmatched junction bases numbered 0, after V lost 4 bases and J lost 1 base. The germline gives CDR1 LGHDT, CDR2 YNNKEL (reference sequence). The CDR3 loop spans 14 amino acids. CDR3 nucleotide sequence: TGTGCCAGCAGCCGGGACAGGAACACCGGGGAGCTGTTTTTT. Its translation is CASSRDRNTGELFF.

This chain joins TRBV23-1 and TRBJ1-5; D not certain. TRBV23-1 is reported as an ORF; its role is uncertain. The length of the CDR3 is 13 residues. Trimming cost V 0 bases and J 5 bases, with 5 bases left between them. The CDR3, as DNA: TGCGCCAGCAGTCAATCTGCCCATCAGCCCCAGCATTTT. Protein product: CASSQSAHQPQHF.

This rearrangement joins TRBV28 to TRBJ1-2, with D unresolved. This CDR3 region has 16 residues. The germline V and J ends were trimmed by 4 bases and 0 bases, with 15 bases remaining between them. Per germline, CDR1 MDHEN and CDR2 SYDVKM. CDR3 DNA sequence: TGTGCCAGCAGTTCGTTAAGTCGGGGAGCTAACTATGGCTACACCTTC. It specifies CASSSLSRGANYGYTF.

The chain recombines TRBV25-1 with TRBJ1-2, with D perhaps matching TRBD1 (5 bases). Germline-derived CDR1 and CDR2 are MGHDK and SYGVNS. CDR3 length: 14 residues. Trimming removed 4 bases at V and 5 bases at J, with 14 bases between. The CDR3 region is CASSAQGPVYGYTF. The CDR3 DNA reads TGTGCCAGCAGTGCCCAGGGTCCGGTTTATGGCTACACCTTC.

The chain recombines TRBV10-3 with TRBJ1-3, with 7 bases matching TRBD1. Germline CDR1 ENHRY, CDR2 SYGVKD. V gave up 7 bases and J gave up 0 bases; unmatched junction bases: 6. The CDR3 contains 15 residues. This CDR3 reads CAIMMGQSSGNTIYF. CDR3 DNA sequence: TGTGCCATCATGATGGGACAGAGCTCTGGAAACACCATATATTTT.

The chain couples TRBV7-6 to TRBJ2-3; D gene ambiguous. CDR1 SGHVS and CDR2 FNYEAQ come from the germline V gene. V lost 3 bases to trimming and J lost 1 base, with 17 bases between them. The CDR3 sequence is 17 residues long. The DNA of the CDR3 is TGTGCCAGCAGCTTGACAACAGATCCCTCCGGCACAGATACGCAGTATTTT. Translation gives CASSLTTDPSGTDTQYF.

Here the CDR3 reads CATSVNRGQFYNEQFF. The CDR3 nucleotides read TGTGCCACCAGCGTAAACAGGGGACAGTTCTACAATGAGCAGTTCTTC. The chain has TRBV15 and TRBJ2-1, with 7 positions matching TRBD1. Per the germline V gene, CDR1 is LNHNV and CDR2 is YYDKDF (reference sequence). V shed 5 bases, J shed 3 bases, and the junction held 10 bases outside the gene matches. The CDR3 has 16 residues.

The genes are TRBV6-1 and TRBJ2-5; no clear D. The CDR3 runs to 13 residues. Germline loops: CDR1 MNHNS, CDR2 SASEGT. V lost 1 base and J 3 bases, leaving 6 bases between the germline ends. CDR3 sequence: CASSEVREETQYF. In DNA form, the CDR3 reads TGTGCCAGCAGTGAAGTCCGGGAAGAGACCCAGTACTTC.

This rearrangement joins TRBV11-2 to TRBJ1-2; maybe TRBD1 (5 bases). CDR3 length equals 16 residues. Germline V gene lookup returns CDR1 SGHAT and CDR2 FQNNGV. V was cut by 6 bases and J by 0 bases, with 17 bases left in between. CDR3 residues: CASRSIRDGANYGYTF. The DNA of the CDR3 is TGTGCCAGCAGATCCATCCGGGACGGAGCTAACTATGGCTACACCTTC.

This sequence joins TRBV10-3 and TRBJ2-2, with 11 bases aligning to TRBD1. V lost 10 bases, J lost 2 bases, and 9 bases stayed unmatched. Germline CDR1 reads ENHRY; CDR2 reads SYGVKD. The CDR3 spans 16 residues. The CDR3 DNA reads as TGTGCCACCCGGGACAGGGGGAGGAACAACACCGGGGAGCTGTTTTTT. This codes for CATRDRGRNNTGELFF.

This chain links TRBV7-9 with TRBJ2-5; tentative D call: TRBD1 (6 bases). The length of the CDR3 is 16 residues. The germline CDR1 and CDR2 sequences are SEHNR and FQNEAQ (reference sequence). Between the trimmed V and J ends, which lost 5 bases and 2 bases, there was a span of 18 bases. The CDR3 coding sequence is TGTGCCAGCAGCGCGAGGGGGTCTGGGGGACAAGAGACCCAGTACTTC. This codes for CASSARGSGGQETQYF.

The genes are TRBV20-1 and TRBJ1-4, with TRBD1 matching over 7 bases. The CDR3 extends over 16 amino acids. The germline V gene encodes CDR1 DFQATT and CDR2 SNEGSKA (reference sequence). Trimming took 3 bases from V and 0 from J; bases not matched to a gene: 7. Here the CDR3 reads CSASQGVWATNEKLFF. Here the CDR3 DNA reads TGCAGTGCTAGCCAGGGGGTCTGGGCAACTAATGAAAAACTGTTTTTT.

The chain links TRBV10-2 to TRBJ1-2; 12 nucleotides align to TRBD1. From germline, CDR1 is WSHSY and CDR2 SAAADI. J lost 6 bases, V lost 3 bases, and 5 bases had no gene match. This CDR3 is built from 15 residues. CDR3 sequence: CASSDPGQGADGYTF. CDR3 nucleotide sequence: TGCGCCAGCAGTGACCCGGGACAGGGGGCTGATGGCTACACCTTC.